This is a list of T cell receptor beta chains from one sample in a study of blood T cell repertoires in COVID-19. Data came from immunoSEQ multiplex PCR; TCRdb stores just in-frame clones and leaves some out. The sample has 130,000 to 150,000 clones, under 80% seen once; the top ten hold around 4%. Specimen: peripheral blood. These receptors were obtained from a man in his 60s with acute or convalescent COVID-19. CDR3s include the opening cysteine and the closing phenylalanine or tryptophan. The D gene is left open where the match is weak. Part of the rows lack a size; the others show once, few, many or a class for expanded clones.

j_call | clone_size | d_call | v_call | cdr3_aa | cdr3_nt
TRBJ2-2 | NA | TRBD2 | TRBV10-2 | CASSTSGRETGELFF | TGCGCCAGCAGCACTAGCGGGAGGGAAACCGGGGAGCTGTTTTTT
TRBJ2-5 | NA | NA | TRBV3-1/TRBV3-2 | CASSQAGLETQYF | TGTGCCAGCAGCCAAGCTGGCCTGGAGACCCAGTACTTC
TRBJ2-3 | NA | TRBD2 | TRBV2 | CASSPGLTITDTQYF | TGTGCCAGCAGTCCGGGACTAACTATCACAGATACGCAGTATTTT
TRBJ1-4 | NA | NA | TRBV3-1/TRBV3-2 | CASSHQGTNEKLFF | TGTGCCAGCAGCCATCAGGGTACTAATGAAAAACTGTTTTTT
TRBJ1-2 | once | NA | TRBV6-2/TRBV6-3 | CASSYSWGDYGYTF | TGTGCCAGCAGTTACTCGTGGGGGGACTATGGCTACACCTTC
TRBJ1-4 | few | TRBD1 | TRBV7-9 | CASSTWAGGATNEKLFF | TGTGCCAGCAGCACCTGGGCAGGGGGTGCAACTAATGAAAAACTGTTTTTT
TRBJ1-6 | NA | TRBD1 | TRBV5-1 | CASSSGQGIGSPLHF | TGCGCCAGCAGCTCGGGACAGGGAATAGGTTCACCCCTCCACTTT
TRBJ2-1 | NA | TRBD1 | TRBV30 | CAWSEGASSYNEQFF | TGTGCCTGGAGTGAGGGGGCGAGCTCCTACAATGAGCAGTTCTTC
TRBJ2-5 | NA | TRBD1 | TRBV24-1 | CATSDLTGVGETQYF | TGTGCCACCAGTGATTTGACAGGGGTCGGAGAGACCCAGTACTTC
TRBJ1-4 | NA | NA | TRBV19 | CASSSLLSNEKLFF | TGTGCCAGTAGTAGTTTACTCTCTAATGAAAAACTGTTTTTT
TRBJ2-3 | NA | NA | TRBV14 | CASSQRAASTGTDTQYF | TGTGCCAGCAGCCAAAGAGCGGCATCCACTGGCACAGATACGCAGTATTTT
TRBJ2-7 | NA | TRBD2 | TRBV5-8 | CASSLYLASGRYEQYF | TGTGCCAGCAGCTTGTATCTGGCTAGCGGGAGGTATGAGCAGTACTTC
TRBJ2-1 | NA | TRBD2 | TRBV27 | CASSLWGTSGRSSYNEQFF | TGTGCCAGCAGTTTATGGGGGACTAGCGGGAGAAGTTCCTACAATGAGCAGTTCTTC
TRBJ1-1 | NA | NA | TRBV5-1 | CASKLEGVNTEAFF | TGCGCCAGCAAACTCGAGGGGGTGAACACTGAAGCTTTCTTT
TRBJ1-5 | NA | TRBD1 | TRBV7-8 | CASSLTGNSNQLQHF | TGTGCCAGCAGCTTGACAGGGAATAGCAATCAGCTCCAGCATTTT
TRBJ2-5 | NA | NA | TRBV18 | CASSRPETGETQYF | TGTGCCAGCTCACGGCCGGAGACGGGAGAGACCCAGTACTTC